The rows below give T cell receptor beta chains drawn from one sample of a study of T cells expressing NK-cell markers. Reprocessing the 5' RACE reads, TCRdb reports a single entry for every CDR3 protein and omits DNA. The sample data list about 260,000 distinct CDR3 sequences. The material sequenced was blood T cells: a sorted CD56 or NKG2C T cell subset, CD4+ or CD8+ T cells, or bulk PBMC T cells (not recorded which). All receptors derive from a man younger than 35 in good health. CDR3s include the opening cysteine and the closing phenylalanine or tryptophan.

j_call v_call cdr3_aa
TRBJ2-4 TRBV6-5 CASSYSYPELAKNIQYF
TRBJ1-1 TRBV2 CASSGELTEAFF
TRBJ1-1 TRBV11-3 CASSTRTSGVTEAFF
TRBJ2-7 TRBV11-2 CASSPRLAGTYEQYF
TRBJ1-3 TRBV29-1 CSVQGGSRNTIYF
TRBJ2-3 TRBV10-3 CAIMGSTDTQYF
TRBJ2-1 TRBV18 CASSPRDTLGNEQFF
TRBJ2-5 TRBV20-1 CSATFPVHLQETQYF
TRBJ2-5 TRBV20-1 CSAARRAGGQETQYF
TRBJ2-5 TRBV29-1 CSVWTGGETQYF
TRBJ2-1 TRBV19 CASSDFGIGSYNEQFF
TRBJ2-3 TRBV7-6 CASSQTVASTDTQYF
TRBJ1-5 TRBV20-1 CSASGQGGSSNQPQHF
TRBJ2-1 TRBV29-1 CSARLGLDRSYEQFF
TRBJ2-6 TRBV6-5 CASSYSLGSGANVLTF
TRBJ2-7 TRBV12-3/TRBV12-4 CASSQGGDTHYEQYF
TRBJ2-1 TRBV7-2 CASSSTRTTYNEQFF
TRBJ2-6 TRBV19 CASTEVAAGANVLTF
TRBJ2-7 TRBV18 CASSRRPGGEDYEQYF
TRBJ2-3 TRBV4-2 CASTREERGTDTQYF
TRBJ2-5 TRBV11-2 CASSLPSGPFQETQYF
TRBJ2-1 TRBV11-2 CASIPKEPGTYNEQFF
TRBJ2-3 TRBV7-2 CASSLGPGDTQYF
TRBJ2-5 TRBV11-3 CASSRVGAGQETQYF
TRBJ2-5 TRBV6-1 CASRTTGTSGRETQYF
TRBJ2-2 TRBV18 CASSPSVAGGPNTGELFF
TRBJ2-5 TRBV7-6 CASSLAGTGRQETQYF
TRBJ1-5 TRBV28 CASSLPPDSPPQHF
TRBJ2-5 TRBV20-1 CSARGHRGLAETQYF
TRBJ2-3 TRBV27 CASSRLVSTDTQYF
TRBJ2-1 TRBV12-3/TRBV12-4 CASSPGHGQFF
TRBJ1-3 TRBV24-1 CATSMPSGNTIYF
TRBJ1-6 TRBV10-3 CATTGESGSPLHF
TRBJ1-1 TRBV10-3 CAISESKQGTEAFF
TRBJ2-2 TRBV12-3/TRBV12-4 CASRGDSLAGELFF
TRBJ2-1 TRBV18 CASSPGNNEQFF
TRBJ2-1 TRBV7-8 CASSPSGRGAVSSYNEQFF
TRBJ2-1 TRBV5-1 CASSLASGFSSYNEQFF
TRBJ2-5 TRBV7-2 CASSFRLAGGETQYF
TRBJ2-3 TRBV12-3/TRBV12-4 CASSIDPGDTQYF
TRBJ2-2 TRBV7-9 CASSRDRTNTGELFF
TRBJ2-1 TRBV5-6 CASSPLIAGGPDNEQFF
TRBJ2-1 TRBV18 CASSPDTGTSSYNEQFF
TRBJ2-3 TRBV28 CASSLLAGTTRTDTQYF
TRBJ2-2 TRBV7-8 CASSLDTPYTGELFF
TRBJ1-3 TRBV29-1 CSVGGTESSGNTIYF
TRBJ1-1 TRBV4-2 CASSPQEGLRVRTEAFF
TRBJ1-6 TRBV11-2 CASSLAGPLSPLHF
TRBJ2-1 TRBV7-9 CASSLRRAGGRYNEQFF
TRBJ1-4 TRBV6-5 CASSYSTSGRSKEKLFF
TRBJ2-2 TRBV20-1 CSASSGSPVPYTGELFF
TRBJ2-1 TRBV5-1 CASSSTGGPLGNEQFF
TRBJ2-3 TRBV10-3 CAIRTYTDTQYF
TRBJ2-1 TRBV20-1 CSARGHGEDLDRYNEQFF
TRBJ1-5 TRBV6-6 CASSFQGSQPQHF